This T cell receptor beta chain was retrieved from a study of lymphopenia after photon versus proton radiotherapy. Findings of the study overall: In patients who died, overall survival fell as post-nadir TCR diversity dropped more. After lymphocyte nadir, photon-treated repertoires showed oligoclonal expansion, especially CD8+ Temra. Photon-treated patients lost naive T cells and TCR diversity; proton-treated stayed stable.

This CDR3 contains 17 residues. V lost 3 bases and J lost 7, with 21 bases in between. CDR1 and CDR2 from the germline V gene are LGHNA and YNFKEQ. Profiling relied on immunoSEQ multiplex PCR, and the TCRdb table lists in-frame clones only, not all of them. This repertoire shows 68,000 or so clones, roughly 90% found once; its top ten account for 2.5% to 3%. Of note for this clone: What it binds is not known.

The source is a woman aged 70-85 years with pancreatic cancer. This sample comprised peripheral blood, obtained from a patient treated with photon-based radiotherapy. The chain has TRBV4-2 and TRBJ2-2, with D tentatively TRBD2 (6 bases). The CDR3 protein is CASSQKALGPGDGELFF. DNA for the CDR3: TGTGCCAGCAGCCAGAAGGCCCTTGGTCCGGGGGACGGGGAGCTGTTTTTT.